The clone carrying this T cell receptor beta chain was detected a few times. The antigen is not known. By 5'RACE template switching, TCR cDNA was produced, with a universal primer site and UMIs added in the process. TCRdb used MiXCR to reprocess the 5' RACE reads, holding one entry per CDR3 protein. The data show 500,000 to 550,000 distinct CDR3 sequences, roughly a fifth seen once. These data belong to a study of T cells after yellow fever vaccination. Turning to the study itself: Low-cell-number fractions were prepared with SMART-Seq v4 Ultra Low Input. Whole-study results and caveats: The CD4 and CD8 compartments had a small share of their clonotypes in common.

Germline V gene lookup returns CDR1 SGHDN and CDR2 FVKESK. The CDR3 length is 14 residues. V lost 8 bases, J lost 0 bases, and 6 bases stayed unmatched. The origin of this receptor is a man in his late teens or twenties who received the YFV17D yellow fever vaccine. Specimen: PBMCs, collected about 20 days after the first yellow fever vaccination. The J gene is TRBJ2-7, the V gene TRBV14; 8 nucleotides align to TRBD1. The CDR3 reads CASARTGSSYEQYF. The CDR3 DNA is TGTGCCAGCGCCAGGACAGGGAGCTCCTACGAGCAGTACTTC.